The 20 T cell receptor beta chains given below trace back to one sample, sequenced in a study of T cells in Graves' hyperthyroidism and ophthalmopathy. Amplification of TCR beta CDR3 regions used RNA as the template. During a first-round RT-PCR of the TCR CDR3, the HTBI primer set was used. TCRdb reanalysed the multiplex PCR reads using MiXCR and keeps one entry per CDR3 protein. The sample includes roughly 240,000 distinct CDR3 sequences, 16% of them seen just once. Sample: blood. The receptors stem from a woman aged 18-30 years with Graves' ophthalmopathy.

As regards this clonotype: A single base separates this from a much larger clone, so it may be a read error. The rearrangement uses TRBV20-1 and TRBJ1-2; the D is unclear. Germline lookup yields CDR1 DFQATT and CDR2 SNEGSKA (reference sequence). This CDR3 spans 10 amino acids. The CDR3 nucleotides read TGCAGTGCCTTTAACTATAGCTACACCTTC. This codes for CSAFNYSYTF.

This clonotype was observed at least ten times. The rearrangement links TRBV4-1 to TRBJ2-7; TRBD2 agrees at 12 bases. The V gene's germline CDR1 is MGHRA and CDR2 YSYEKL. This CDR3 is built from 17 residues. Germline trimming cut 3 bases from V and 0 bases from J; bases unmatched to any gene: 6. CDR3 region: CASSQGLAGSYSYEQYF. DNA of the CDR3: TGCGCCAGCAGCCAGGGACTAGCGGGTTCATACTCCTACGAGCAGTACTTC.

This clonotype was counted many times. V usage is TRBV6-2 or TRBV6-3 and J usage is TRBJ2-7; perhaps TRBD2 as D (6 bases). Germline V gene data show CDR1 as MNHEY and CDR2 as SVGEGT. The CDR3 has 15 residues. V lost 5 bases to trimming and J lost 2 bases, with 16 bases between them. CDR3 loop: CASSPSSGWAYEQYF. DNA for the CDR3: TGTGCCAGCAGTCCCTCCAGCGGGTGGGCCTACGAGCAGTACTTC.

The gene calls are TRBV6-1 and TRBJ1-1; D is possibly TRBD1 (6 bases). With 4 bases removed from V and 4 bases from J, the gap between germline ends came to 16 bases. Germline loops: CDR1 MNHNS, CDR2 SASEGT. CDR3 length: 15 residues. The CDR3 reads CASSVVGAVVTEAFF. The CDR3 nucleotides are TGTGCCAGCAGTGTCGTGGGGGCGGTTGTCACTGAAGCTTTCTTT.

This clonotype was observed many times. The CDR3 protein is CASRPGQGVARTEAFF. As DNA, the CDR3 is TGTGCCAGCAGGCCCGGACAGGGGGTCGCCAGAACTGAAGCTTTCTTT. The V call is TRBV2, the J call TRBJ1-1; 10 bases match TRBD1. Per germline, CDR1 SNHLY and CDR2 FYNNEI. V shed 6 bases, J shed 5 bases, and the junction held 12 bases outside the gene matches. The CDR3 runs to 16 residues.

This clonotype was counted ten times or more. This chain links TRBV24-1 with TRBJ2-1; 12 bases match TRBD2. Germline CDR1 is KGHDR and CDR2 is SFDVKD. The CDR3 is 16 amino acids. The junction had 7 bases not matched to a gene; V was cut back by 3 bases and J by 8 bases. DNA for the CDR3: TGTGCCACCAGTGATAGAGGACTAGCGGGACTCGATGAGCAGTTCTTC. It encodes CATSDRGLAGLDEQFF.

Many counts were recorded for this clonotype. The gene calls are TRBV20-1 and TRBJ2-5; TRBD1 aligns across 9 bases. Looked up from germline, CDR1 is DFQATT and CDR2 is SNEGSKA (reference sequence). The CDR3 consists of 15 residues. Unmatched junction bases numbered 4, after V lost 1 base and J lost 1 base. The CDR3 loop reads CSARGWDRVQETQYF. CDR3 DNA: TGCAGTGCTAGAGGGTGGGACAGGGTCCAAGAGACCCAGTACTTC.

This clonotype was seen repeatedly, ten times or more. The chain carries TRBV7-2 and TRBJ2-3; TRBD2 agrees at 11 bases. Per the germline V gene, CDR1 is SGHTA and CDR2 is FQGNSA. V shed 4 bases, J shed 5 bases, and the junction held 2 bases outside the gene matches. CDR3 length: 14 amino acids. The CDR3 coding sequence is TGTGCCAGCAGCTATGGACTAGCGGGAGATACGCAGTATTTT. The encoded protein is CASSYGLAGDTQYF. The whole variable domain, remainder taken from reference TRBV7-2 and TRBJ2-3, is GAGVSQSPSNKVTEKGKDVELRCDPISGHTALYWYRQSLGQGLEFLIYFQGNSAPDKSGLPSDRFSAERTGGSVSTLTIQRTQQEDSAVYLCASSYGLAGDTQYFGPGTRLTVL.

This clonotype was observed a handful of times. The J gene is TRBJ1-5, the V gene TRBV19; 7 bases align to TRBD1. This CDR3 contains 16 residues. Per the germline V gene, CDR1 is LNHDA and CDR2 is SQIVND (reference sequence). The trim removed 6 bases at V and 2 bases at J, leaving 10 bases unmatched. The CDR3 loop reads CASRDYRQGGNQPQHF. Here the CDR3 DNA reads TGTGCCAGTAGAGACTATCGACAGGGAGGCAATCAGCCCCAGCATTTT.

This clonotype was seen at least ten times. The chain employs TRBV28 and TRBJ2-7; D call uncertain. From germline, CDR1 is MDHEN and CDR2 SYDVKM. The V gene lost 6 bases and the J gene lost 6 bases, with 9 bases spanning the gap. This CDR3 has 11 residues. DNA of the CDR3: TGTGCCAGCAGCCAAGATACCGAGCAGTACTTC. Translating gives CASSQDTEQYF.

This clonotype was counted many times. The chain combines TRBV20-1 with TRBJ2-5; possibly TRBD1 for D (6 bases). The germline CDR1 and CDR2 sequences are DFQATT and SNEGSKA (reference sequence). This CDR3 is 13 amino acids long. V was clipped by 5 bases and J by 1 base, with 11 bases between them. The CDR3 loop reads CSAFRGFQETQYF. The CDR3 DNA reads as TGCAGTGCTTTCAGGGGTTTCCAAGAGACCCAGTACTTC.

This clonotype appeared many times. A read error may account for a junction end that differs from germline. The gene calls are TRBV5-6 and TRBJ2-3, with 7 bases aligning to TRBD2. The CDR3 runs 15 residues. Germline CDR1 reads SGHDT; CDR2 reads YYEEEE. The CDR3 reads CASSLVSGSTDTQYF. CDR3 bases: TGCGCCAGCAGCTTGGTTAGCGGGAGCACAGATACGCAGTATTTT.

This clonotype came up many times. The genes are TRBV14 and TRBJ2-1; no reliable D call. CDR1 is SGHDN, CDR2 FVKESK, per germline. The CDR3 length is 17 residues. Trimming stripped 5 bases from V and 5 bases from J, with 22 bases between. CDR3: CASSSNPGQRKHNEQFF. The CDR3 bases are TGTGCCAGCAGCTCGAATCCGGGCCAAAGAAAGCACAATGAGCAGTTCTTC.

A few counts support this clonotype. The J gene is TRBJ1-2, the V gene TRBV6-1; TRBD1 is a possible D gene (5 bases). Deletions cut 6 bases from V and 2 bases from J, with 13 bases between. The CDR3 has 14 amino acids. CDR1 MNHNS and CDR2 SASEGT come from the germline V gene. CDR3 bases: TGTGCCAGCAGCCGGGGCAACCAAAACTATGGCTACACCTTC. This sequence encodes CASSRGNQNYGYTF.

This clonotype was detected many times. The chain uses TRBV11-2 and TRBJ2-7; 7 bases are shared with TRBD1. Germline loops: CDR1 SGHAT, CDR2 FQNNGV. Germline trimming cut 5 bases from V and 3 bases from J; bases unmatched to any gene: 10. The CDR3 totals 15 residues. The CDR3 reads CASSSSGTEYYEQYF. In DNA, the CDR3 is TGTGCCAGCAGCAGTTCGGGGACAGAATACTACGAGCAGTACTTC.

This clonotype was seen repeatedly, ten times or more. This rearrangement joins TRBV3-1 to TRBJ1-1; no reliable D call. The V gene's germline CDR1 is LGHDT and CDR2 YNNKEL (reference sequence). This CDR3 has 15 amino acids. Trimming took 1 base from V and 1 from J, leaving 10 bases between them. CDR3 amino acids: CASSQGVVPNTEAFF. The CDR3 region has the DNA TGTGCCAGCAGCCAAGGGGTAGTACCGAACACTGAAGCTTTCTTT.

This clonotype was seen many times. This rearrangement joins TRBV5-4 to TRBJ2-3, with D possibly matching TRBD1 (6 bases). This CDR3 spans 14 amino acids. Trimming removed 3 bases from V and 2 bases from J, with 10 bases in between. In germline, CDR1 is SGHNT, CDR2 YYREEE (reference sequence). DNA of the CDR3: TGTGCCAGCAGCTCTGGACAGAACACAGATACGCAGTATTTT. Translated: CASSSGQNTDTQYF.

This clonotype was counted ten times or more. For the CDR3, the DNA is TGTGCCAGCAGCTCTCGGACGACGAATGGCTACACCTTC. It encodes CASSSRTTNGYTF. This chain links TRBV7-9 with TRBJ1-2; D is unclear. This CDR3 has 13 residues. Trimming took off 4 bases at V and 6 bases at J, with 12 bases between the two ends. Germline assignment: CDR1 SEHNR and CDR2 FQNEAQ (reference sequence).

This clonotype was recorded many times. The gene calls are TRBV5-1 and TRBJ1-1, with D possibly being TRBD1 (5 bases). The V end was cut by 4 bases, the J end by 3 bases, with 7 bases between. Germline loops: CDR1 SGHRS, CDR2 YFSETQ. This CDR3 region has 12 residues. The CDR3 DNA follows: TGCGCCAGCAGCATCAGGGACACTGAAGCTTTCTTT. Translated: CASSIRDTEAFF.

This clonotype showed up many times. J is TRBJ1-1 and V is TRBV6-1, with 8 nucleotides matching TRBD1. This CDR3 is built from 13 residues. The germline gives CDR1 MNHNS, CDR2 SASEGT. Trimming at V came to 7 bases and at J to 3 bases, leaving 4 bases not matched to a gene. CDR3 sequence (DNA): TGTGCCAGCACTGGACAGGGTGACACTGAAGCTTTCTTT. Protein product: CASTGQGDTEAFF.